These T cell receptor beta chains were read from a single sample in a study of T cell responses to AZD1222 COVID-19 vaccine. Measured with immunoSEQ multiplex PCR; TCRdb has only the in-frame clones, and not every one. The table has roughly 140,000 clones, 70% to 90% seen once. Material: peripheral blood, obtained after recovery from COVID-19. The receptors here all came from an adult who had recovered from COVID-19. Both conserved end residues are part of each CDR3.

>TRBV29-1|TRBJ1-1
CSVVSRRTEAFF
>TRBV5-1|TRBJ1-2
CASSPDGRKRGGYTF
>TRBV18|TRBJ1-6
CASSSTDSGGSPLHF
>TRBV7-6|TRBJ2-1
CASRSAGGINEQFF
>TRBV4-3|TRBJ1-1
CASSRAMNTEAFF
>TRBV5-4|TRBJ2-1
CASRPPGLAGKGEQFF
>TRBV11-2|TRBJ2-2
CASSYTRANTGELFF
>TRBV7-3|TRBJ1-5
CASTLHLGGGNQPQHF
>TRBV2|TRBJ1-5
CASSVPDRQNQPQHF
>TRBV29-1|TRBJ2-3
CSVLAGADTQYF
>TRBV13|TRBJ2-7
CASSLRGGPLPEQYF
>TRBV11-2|TRBJ2-7
CASSLGIPYEQYF
>TRBV18|TRBJ2-1
CASSPPERYRNEQFF
>TRBV18|TRBJ1-1
CASSLSGTGRGANTEAFF
>TRBV9|TRBJ2-3
CASSVTSARTDTQYF
>TRBV27|TRBJ2-3
CASSFGSASDTQYF
>TRBV5-1|TRBJ1-1
CASSPGTVANTEAFF
>TRBV28|TRBJ1-2
CASSLGGGANYGYTF
>TRBV20-1|TRBJ1-6
CSARNGSPLHF
>TRBV7-6|TRBJ2-5
CASSLGLTKLETQYF
>TRBV2|TRBJ1-5
CASSDYGFTQPQHF
>TRBV19|TRBJ2-7
CASSTRVSGTSGHEQYF
>TRBV28|TRBJ2-2
CASGGSGSGRVTGELFF
>TRBV7-2|TRBJ2-7
CASSLTTEGRGRSEQYF
>TRBV6-5|TRBJ1-1
CASIIPGGTEAFF
>TRBV12-3/TRBV12-4|TRBJ1-5
CASSSQLNQPQHF
>TRBV2|TRBJ2-5
CASTRAGTGETQYF
>TRBV7-9|TRBJ2-7
CASSSQGYEQYF
>TRBV14|TRBJ1-2
CASSQDPNRGGYTF